Listed below are T cell receptor beta chains from one sample, sequenced in a study of shared clonotypes between healthy human individuals. Profiled with immunoSEQ multiplex PCR; TCRdb holds only in-frame clones, not every one. Counted here are around 2.3 million clones, around 95% occurring once; the ten biggest clones make up 0.1% to 0.15%. The material sequenced was naive CD4+ T cells sorted from blood. These receptors were taken from a man aged 18 to 30 in good health. Each CDR3 is given with its conserved first and last residue. The D gene is left open where the match is weak. Not every row has a clone size; where given, it reads once, few, many or a size class.

cdr3_aa,cdr3_nt,v_call,d_call,j_call,clone_size
CASSFQGTSTGELFF,TGTGCCAGCAGTTTTCAGGGGACCTCCACCGGGGAGCTGTTTTTT,TRBV28,.,TRBJ2-2,.
CASTGTGLAEAFF,TGCGCCAGCACCGGGACCGGGTTAGCTGAAGCTTTCTTT,TRBV5-1,.,TRBJ1-1,.
CASSFYRLLSSYNEQFF,TGTGCCAGCAGTTTCTACAGGTTACTTAGCTCCTACAATGAGCAGTTCTTC,TRBV28,.,TRBJ2-1,.
CASSLVAVAYNEQFF,TGCGCCAGCAGCTTGGTCGCGGTTGCGTACAATGAGCAGTTCTTC,TRBV5-1,.,TRBJ2-1,once
CASSPTGGKWAGELFF,TGTGCCAGCAGCCCTACAGGGGGAAAATGGGCCGGGGAGCTGTTTTTT,TRBV11-2,TRBD1,TRBJ2-2,.
CASSSPTGTGAGYTF,TGTGCCAGTAGTTCACCCACCGGGACAGGGGCCGGCTACACCTTC,TRBV19,TRBD1,TRBJ1-2,.
CAISESAGNTIYF,TGTGCCATCAGTGAGTCCGCTGGAAACACCATATATTTT,TRBV10-3,.,TRBJ1-3,.
CAWETGSGRGNEQFF,TGTGCCTGGGAAACGGGTAGCGGGAGGGGCAATGAGCAGTTCTTC,TRBV30,TRBD2,TRBJ2-1,.
CASSLGGTGKVETQYF,TGTGCCAGCAGCTTAGGTGGGACAGGGAAGGTGGAGACCCAGTACTTC,TRBV7-2,TRBD1,TRBJ2-5,.
CASSVDPENTEAFF,TGTGCCAGCAGCGTAGATCCGGAGAACACTGAAGCTTTCTTT,TRBV9,.,TRBJ1-1,.
CASSFRVSYEQYF,TGTGCCAGCAGCTTTCGTGTTTCCTACGAGCAGTACTTC,TRBV7-2,.,TRBJ2-7,.
CASSSSSGTEAFF,TGTGCCAGCAGTTCAAGCTCGGGCACTGAAGCTTTCTTT,TRBV27,.,TRBJ1-1,.
CASSTLTGGAADTQYF,TGTGCCAGTAGTACCTTGACAGGGGGCGCGGCAGATACGCAGTATTTT,TRBV19,TRBD1,TRBJ2-3,.
CASSPWAATYEQYF,TGTGCCAGCTCACCATGGGCGGCAACCTACGAGCAGTACTTC,TRBV18,.,TRBJ2-7,once
CASKVDPFTDTQYF,TGTGCCAGCAAAGTAGACCCGTTCACAGATACGCAGTATTTT,TRBV9,.,TRBJ2-3,.
CASSHAAVMNTEAFF,TGTGCCAGCTCACACGCGGCGGTCATGAACACTGAAGCTTTCTTT,TRBV18,.,TRBJ1-1,.
CASSLGQGGNEQFF,TGTGCCAGCAGCCTAGGACAGGGTGGAAATGAGCAGTTCTTC,TRBV11-3,TRBD1,TRBJ2-1,.
CASSSPGGGSSYNEQFF,TGTGCCAGCAGCTCCCCCGGGGGGGGGAGCTCCTACAATGAGCAGTTCTTC,TRBV11-3,TRBD2,TRBJ2-1,.
CASRWGQYYGYTF,TGTGCCAGCAGGTGGGGGCAGTACTATGGCTACACCTTC,TRBV6-1,.,TRBJ1-2,once
CASSLSQGGNTEAFF,TGCGCCAGCAGCTTAAGCCAGGGGGGAAACACTGAAGCTTTCTTT,TRBV5-1,TRBD1,TRBJ1-1,.
CASSPPGTGNYGYTF,TGTGCCAGCTCACCACCCGGGACAGGGAACTATGGCTACACCTTC,TRBV18,TRBD1,TRBJ1-2,.
CATSRWGSGNTIYF,TGTGCCACCTCTAGGTGGGGATCTGGAAACACCATATATTTT,TRBV6-5,.,TRBJ1-3,.
CASSQGQVYDEAFF,TGCGCCAGCAGCCAAGGACAGGTTTATGATGAAGCTTTCTTT,TRBV4-1,.,TRBJ1-1,.
CSVLDGSGELFF,TGCAGCGTCCTGGACGGTTCGGGGGAGCTGTTTTTT,TRBV29-1,.,TRBJ2-2,.
CASSLTGNNSPLHF,TGTGCCAGCAGTCTGACGGGGAATAATTCACCCCTCCACTTT,TRBV6-4,.,TRBJ1-6,.
CASSQEGADRNTIYF,TGTGCCAGCAGCCAAGAAGGGGCGGACCGAAACACCATATATTTT,TRBV4-2,.,TRBJ1-3,.
CASILSGLGETQYF,TGTGCCAGCATCCTATCCGGACTTGGGGAGACCCAGTACTTC,TRBV7-9,.,TRBJ2-5,.
CASLGVNQPQHF,TGTGCCAGCCTCGGGGTTAATCAGCCCCAGCATTTT,TRBV28,.,TRBJ1-5,.
CATGTGWPTDTQYF,TGCGCCACCGGAACGGGGTGGCCCACAGATACGCAGTATTTT,TRBV5-1,.,TRBJ2-3,.
CASSQADLAEANTGELFF,TGCGCCAGCAGCCAAGCCGACCTAGCGGAAGCGAACACCGGGGAGCTGTTTTTT,TRBV4-1,TRBD2,TRBJ2-2,.
CASSFVQSELRKLFF,TGTGCCAGCAGCTTTGTGCAGTCGGAGCTCAGAAAACTGTTTTTT,TRBV12-1,.,TRBJ1-4,.
CATSRDWAGTDTQYF,TGTGCCACCAGCAGAGATTGGGCAGGAACAGATACGCAGTATTTT,TRBV15,.,TRBJ2-3,.
CASSPGVAGEQETQYF,TGTGCCAGCAGCCCCGGGGTAGCGGGAGAGCAAGAGACCCAGTACTTC,TRBV11-3,TRBD2,TRBJ2-5,.
CASSLGGLQETQYF,TGTGCCAGCAGTCTTGGTGGGCTCCAAGAGACCCAGTACTTC,TRBV28,.,TRBJ2-5,.
CASRRGRHEQYF,TGTGCCAGCCGAAGGGGGCGGCACGAGCAGTACTTC,TRBV6-6,TRBD1,TRBJ2-7,.
CASRPGGKRDTQYF,TGTGCCAGCAGACCCGGGGGGAAGAGAGATACGCAGTATTTT,TRBV6-5,TRBD2,TRBJ2-3,.
CASSYPPGEQYF,TGTGCCAGCAGTTACCCCCCGGGCGAGCAGTACTTC,TRBV6-5,.,TRBJ2-7,.
CASSSARTGPYSGANVLTF,TGCGCCAGCAGCTCAGCTCGGACAGGTCCTTACTCTGGGGCCAACGTCCTGACTTTC,TRBV5-1,TRBD1,TRBJ2-6,.
CASSYSQSTDTQYF,TGTGCCAGCAGTTACTCGCAGAGCACAGATACGCAGTATTTT,TRBV6-6,.,TRBJ2-3,.
CASSGPAVTQYF,TGTGCCAGCAGTGGACCCGCGGTAACCCAGTACTTC,TRBV27,.,TRBJ2-5,.
CASSLQAGQPSEQYF,TGTGCCAGCAGCCTCCAGGCGGGACAGCCCTCAGAGCAGTACTTC,TRBV6-6,.,TRBJ2-7,.
CASSVGLGQGTNEKLFF,TGTGCCAGCAGCGTAGGCCTAGGACAGGGAACAAATGAAAAACTGTTTTTT,TRBV9,TRBD1,TRBJ1-4,.
CASSITGNPETQYF,TGCGCCAGCAGCATAACAGGGAATCCCGAGACCCAGTACTTC,TRBV5-1,.,TRBJ2-5,.
CASSLGFSTQYF,TGTGCCAGCAGTTTAGGATTTTCGACGCAGTATTTT,TRBV28,.,TRBJ2-3,.
CASSLAKTSGGTGELFF,TGCGCCAGCAGCTTGGCCAAGACTAGCGGGGGCACCGGGGAGCTGTTTTTT,TRBV5-1,TRBD2,TRBJ2-2,.